Shown below are 27 T cell receptor beta chains from a single sample sequenced in a study of T cell changes during pregnancy in multiple sclerosis. Sequenced by immunoSEQ multiplex PCR; TCRdb stores in-frame clones only, minus some. The sample yields some 53,000 clones, roughly 92% seen once. The sequenced sample was CD4+ T cells from peripheral blood mononuclear cells, obtained in the third trimester of pregnancy. Receptor source: a female donor with multiple sclerosis, enrolled in a pregnancy study.

The chain couples TRBV19 to TRBJ1-1; D is undetermined. The CDR3 spans 15 residues. The V and J ends lost 7 bases and 0 bases respectively, with 15 bases between them. Per germline, CDR1 LNHDA and CDR2 SQIVND (reference sequence). In nucleotides, the CDR3 is TGTGCCAGTAAAACAGCCTTTACAATGAACACTGAAGCTTTCTTT. This sequence encodes CASKTAFTMNTEAFF.

V and J are TRBV5-4 and TRBJ2-4; 9 bases line up with TRBD1. V dropped 0 bases and J dropped 1; count of bases not matched to a gene: 5. The CDR3 loop spans 17 amino acids. Looked up from germline, CDR1 is SGHNT and CDR2 is YYREEE (reference sequence). CDR3 amino acids: CASSLGDREGAKNIQYF. The CDR3 DNA sequence: TGTGCCAGCAGCTTGGGGGACAGGGAAGGTGCCAAAAACATTCAGTACTTC.

J is TRBJ2-3 and V is TRBV9, with 9 bases aligning to TRBD2. In germline, CDR1 is SGDLS, CDR2 YYNGEE. The V gene end was trimmed by 0 bases and the J gene end by 1 base; junction bases not matched to a gene: 9. The CDR3 covers 18 residues. CDR3 coding DNA: TGTGCCAGCAGCGTAGTAGGGGGCGGGGGGGCCGGCACAGATACGCAGTATTTT. This sequence encodes CASSVVGGGGAGTDTQYF.

This clone was seen a single time. This chain connects TRBV10-2 to TRBJ2-7; 11 positions agree with TRBD1. Germline V gene data show CDR1 as WSHSY and CDR2 as SAAADI. This CDR3 region has 15 residues. J lost 6 bases, V lost 9 bases, and 13 bases had no gene match. The CDR3 region is CASKTTGTGGLEQYF. CDR3 DNA sequence: TGCGCCAGTAAAACCACCGGGACAGGGGGTCTCGAGCAGTACTTC.

The V call is TRBV19, the J call TRBJ1-2, with D unresolved. CDR1 LNHDA and CDR2 SQIVND come from the germline V gene (reference sequence). V was pared by 2 bases and J by 1 base, with 8 bases between. The CDR3 spans 14 residues. The CDR3 DNA sequence: TGTGCCAGTAGTATACCCTCCGTTAACTATGGCTACACCTTC. It is translated as CASSIPSVNYGYTF.

The V and J genes are TRBV19 and TRBJ1-5; D not resolved. The CDR3 loop spans 14 amino acids. The germline gives CDR1 LNHDA, CDR2 SQIVND (reference sequence). Trimming shortened V by 3 bases and J by 0 bases, and 6 bases separated the two germline ends. This CDR3 reads CASSILYSNQPQHF. The CDR3, as DNA: TGTGCCAGTAGTATTCTCTATAGCAATCAGCCCCAGCATTTT. Complete variable domain (other parts from reference TRBV19 and TRBJ1-5): DGGITQSPKYLFRKEGQNVTLSCEQNLNHDAMYWYRQDPGQGLRLIYYSQIVNDFQKGDIAEGYSVSREKKESFPLTVTSAQKNPTAFYLCASSILYSNQPQHFGDGTRLSIL.

The V gene is TRBV19, the J gene TRBJ2-7, with 8 bases fitting TRBD1. CDR3 length: 15 amino acids. Trimming took 2 bases from V and 2 from J; bases not matched to a gene: 5. CDR1 is LNHDA, CDR2 SQIVND, per germline (reference sequence). The CDR3 sequence: CASSITGTGAYEQYF. The CDR3 DNA sequence: TGTGCCAGTAGTATAACCGGGACAGGTGCCTACGAGCAGTACTTC.

The chain has TRBV9 and TRBJ2-1, with a weak D call TRBD1 (6 bases). From germline, CDR1 is SGDLS and CDR2 YYNGEE. Trimming took off 4 bases at V and 4 bases at J, with 18 bases between the two ends. CDR3 length: 16 residues. Here the CDR3 reads CASSPQGDRTYNEQFF. CDR3 in DNA: TGTGCCAGCAGCCCCCAAGGAGACAGGACTTACAATGAGCAGTTCTTC. The full variable domain, rest sourced from reference TRBV9 and TRBJ2-1, is DSGVTQTPKHLITATGQRVTLRCSPRSGDLSVYWYQQSLDQGLQFLIQYYNGEERAKGNILERFSAQQFPDLHSELNLSSLELGDSALYFCASSPQGDRTYNEQFFGPGTRLTVL.

The chain employs TRBV7-3 and TRBJ1-2, with D perhaps matching TRBD1 (5 bases). Trimming cost V 1 base and J 8 bases, with 11 bases left between them. This CDR3 is 13 amino acids long. Germline CDR1 and CDR2: SGHTA and FQGTGA. As DNA, the CDR3 is TGTGCCAGCAGCTTAAATCAGGGAATCGGCTACACCTTC. Translated, it gives CASSLNQGIGYTF.

The chain has TRBV19 and TRBJ1-2; possible D gene TRBD1, 5 bases. The CDR3 loop spans 13 amino acids. Trimming took off 4 bases at V and 3 bases at J, with 9 bases between the two ends. CDR1 is LNHDA, CDR2 SQIVND, per germline (reference sequence). For the CDR3, the DNA is TGTGCCAGTAGTAACCCAGGGTACTATGGCTACACCTTC. Translated: CASSNPGYYGYTF. Full variable domain (rest looked up from reference TRBV19 and TRBJ1-2): DGGITQSPKYLFRKEGQNVTLSCEQNLNHDAMYWYRQDPGQGLRLIYYSQIVNDFQKGDIAEGYSVSREKKESFPLTVTSAQKNPTAFYLCASSNPGYYGYTFGSGTRLTVV.

This chain uses TRBV6-1 with TRBJ1-4; no clear D gene. The V end lost 7 bases, the J end lost 3 bases, and 9 bases lay between the germline ends. This CDR3 region has 13 residues. CDR1 and CDR2 from the germline V gene are MNHNS and SASEGT. CDR3 nucleotides: TGTGCCAGCAAGAGGGCCCCTAATGAAAAACTGTTTTTT. Translated, it gives CASKRAPNEKLFF.

V usage is TRBV25-1 and J usage is TRBJ2-2; 9 positions agree with TRBD2. The CDR3 has 17 amino acids. V dropped 1 base and J dropped 3; count of bases not matched to a gene: 6. Per germline, CDR1 MGHDK and CDR2 SYGVNS. The CDR3 loop reads CASSEFGLAGYTGELFF. The DNA of the CDR3 is TGTGCCAGCAGTGAATTCGGGCTAGCGGGGTACACCGGGGAGCTGTTTTTT.

The CDR3 is CASSSGTSGKGETQYF. As DNA, the CDR3 is TGCGCCAGCAGCTCCGGGACTAGCGGGAAAGGAGAGACCCAGTACTTC. This chain links TRBV5-1 with TRBJ2-5, with 13 bases aligning to TRBD2. The length of the CDR3 is 16 residues. V lost 3 bases to trimming and J lost 4 bases; unmatched junction nucleotides: 6. Germline V gene sequence: CDR1 SGHRS, CDR2 YFSETQ.

The rearrangement links TRBV7-9 to TRBJ1-2; TRBD1 aligns across 7 bases. J gave up 8 bases and V 3 bases, and 9 bases lay outside the gene matches. This CDR3 is built from 14 residues. CDR1 and CDR2 from the germline V gene are SEHNR and FQNEAQ (reference sequence). The CDR3 reads CASSFPGQSWGYTF. The DNA of the CDR3 is TGTGCCAGCAGCTTTCCGGGACAGTCTTGGGGCTACACCTTC. The full variable domain, with the rest looked up from reference TRBV7-9 and TRBJ1-2, is DTGVSQNPRHKITKRGQNVTFRCDPISEHNRLYWYRQTLGQGPEFLTYFQNEAQLEKSRLLSDRFSAERPKGSFSTLEIQRTEQGDSAMYLCASSFPGQSWGYTFGSGTRLTVV.

The chain carries TRBV2 and TRBJ2-7; TRBD1 matches 8 bases. Germline V lookup: CDR1 SNHLY, CDR2 FYNNEI. Unmatched junction bases numbered 7, after V lost 4 bases and J lost 2 bases. The CDR3 consists of 15 residues. The CDR3 sequence: CASSAEPGGAYEQYF. CDR3 DNA sequence: TGTGCCAGCAGTGCTGAGCCAGGGGGCGCCTACGAGCAGTACTTC.

The rearrangement uses TRBV11-2 and TRBJ1-1; TRBD1 is a possible D gene (6 bases). In germline, CDR1 is SGHAT, CDR2 FQNNGV. The V end lost 9 bases, the J end lost 10 bases, and 24 bases lay between the germline ends. The CDR3 sequence is 14 residues long. This CDR3 reads CASMATAGASGAFF. CDR3 nucleotide sequence: TGTGCCAGTATGGCCACAGCGGGGGCCTCGGGAGCTTTCTTT.

This clone was recorded only once. The chain links TRBV2 to TRBJ2-7, with a possible D match to TRBD2 (6 bases). V was clipped by 6 bases and J by 0 bases, with 15 bases between them. This CDR3 region has 15 residues. Germline V CDR1 and CDR2: SNHLY, FYNNEI. The CDR3 region has the DNA TGTGCCAGCAGCCCCCGGGACTTCTTCTCCTACGAGCAGTACTTC. This codes for CASSPRDFFSYEQYF.

This clone came up once. The chain has TRBV5-6 and TRBJ1-1; no clear D gene. Germline V gives CDR1 SGHDT, CDR2 YYEEEE. With 0 bases removed from V and 4 bases from J, the gap between germline ends came to 10 bases. The CDR3 extends over 14 amino acids. The CDR3 loop is CASSLGGRGTEAFF. For the CDR3, the DNA is TGTGCCAGCAGCTTGGGAGGGCGTGGCACTGAAGCTTTCTTT.

The chain links TRBV4-2 to TRBJ1-5; D is ambiguous. The germline gives CDR1 LGHNA, CDR2 YNFKEQ. Trimming cost V 6 bases and J 3 bases, with 15 bases left between them. The CDR3 runs 15 residues. The CDR3 is CASRRALENNQPQHF. The CDR3, as DNA: TGTGCCAGCAGAAGAGCACTTGAGAACAATCAGCCCCAGCATTTT.

The CDR3 is CASRTTSTSGPYNEQFF. The DNA for the CDR3 is TGTGCCAGCAGGACCACATCGACTAGCGGGCCCTACAATGAGCAGTTCTTC. V is TRBV28 and J is TRBJ2-1; TRBD2 matches at 10 bases. CDR3 length: 17 residues. The trim removed 6 bases at V and 2 bases at J, leaving 10 bases unmatched. CDR1 is MDHEN and CDR2 is SYDVKM in the germline V gene.

The J gene is TRBJ2-1, the V gene TRBV30, with unresolved D. Germline loops: CDR1 GTSNPN, CDR2 SVGIG (reference sequence). Trimming took 2 bases from V and 5 from J, leaving 7 bases between them. CDR3 length: 12 amino acids. The CDR3 DNA sequence: TGTGCCTGGAGTCGACGGGACAATGAGCAGTTCTTC. It is translated as CAWSRRDNEQFF.

The chain employs TRBV4-2 and TRBJ2-7, with 8 bases aligning to TRBD1. Germline V gene data show CDR1 as LGHNA and CDR2 as YNFKEQ. There are 15 residues in the CDR3. The trim removed 4 bases at V and 5 bases at J, leaving 10 bases unmatched. CDR3 sequence reads: CASSRPAGGNDEQYF. The CDR3, as DNA: TGTGCCAGCAGCCGCCCCGCAGGGGGCAACGACGAGCAGTACTTC.

The genes are TRBV28 and TRBJ2-1, with 8 bases fitting TRBD1. The germline V gene encodes CDR1 MDHEN and CDR2 SYDVKM. This CDR3 has 16 residues. The V segment lost 6 bases and the J segment 8 bases; nucleotides outside the gene matches: 15. In nucleotides, the CDR3 is TGTGCCAGCAGCCCACTTTGGACAGGGTTTATGCATGAGCAGTTCTTC. Residues: CASSPLWTGFMHEQFF.

The rearrangement joins TRBV10-3 to TRBJ2-7; D unclear. In germline, CDR1 is ENHRY, CDR2 SYGVKD. V lost 10 bases and J lost 6, with 13 bases in between. The CDR3 spans 11 residues. The CDR3 is CATLSGPEQYF. DNA of the CDR3: TGTGCCACCCTGTCCGGTCCCGAGCAGTACTTC.

V and J are TRBV6-6 and TRBJ1-5, with D unresolved. Trimming removed 2 bases from V and 4 bases from J, with 3 bases in between. Per the germline V gene, CDR1 is MNHNY and CDR2 is SVGAGI (reference sequence). The CDR3 is 12 residues long. The CDR3 region has the DNA TGTGCCAGCAGTTACCAGAATCAGCCCCAGCATTTT. Its protein product is CASSYQNQPQHF.

The chain carries TRBV18 and TRBJ1-1; no reliable D call. V was clipped by 5 bases and J by 0 bases, with 13 bases between them. Germline-derived CDR1 and CDR2 are KGHSH and LQKENI. The CDR3 consists of 15 residues. The chain's CDR3 is CASSFGRRMNTEAFF. The CDR3 DNA reads TGTGCCAGCTCATTTGGACGGAGGATGAACACTGAAGCTTTCTTT.

The rearrangement uses TRBV28 and TRBJ1-3, with a weak D call TRBD1 (5 bases). CDR3 length: 16 residues. Trimming left V 6 bases short and J 6 bases short, with 21 bases between. Germline CDR1 MDHEN, CDR2 SYDVKM. This CDR3 is CASSSIPGRAENTIYF. The CDR3 DNA sequence: TGTGCCAGCAGCTCAATACCTGGCAGGGCTGAAAACACCATATATTTT.